This T cell receptor beta chain stems from a study of cytomegalovirus exposure and HLA in healthy donors. Looked up from germline, CDR1 is SGHRS and CDR2 is YFSETQ. The CDR3 runs 14 residues. V was pared by 0 bases and J by 6 bases, with 13 bases between. PCR used 60 Vbeta primers and 13 Jbeta primers. TCRdb keeps only in-frame clones here, not all; method: immunoSEQ multiplex PCR. The data show some 150,000 clones, around 75% seen once. The sample comprised PBMCs. This sequence originates from a young man in good health and CMV-seronegative. The V call is TRBV5-1, the J call TRBJ2-7; perhaps TRBD1 as D (5 bases). The CDR3: CASSLGLDQGEQYF. CDR3 nucleotide sequence: TGCGCCAGCAGCTTGGGGCTTGACCAGGGCGAGCAGTACTTC.